The clone carrying this T cell receptor (beta chain) was seen many times. Germline V lookup: CDR1 DFQATT, CDR2 SNEGSKA (reference sequence). This CDR3 comprises 15 residues. V was shortened by 5 bases and J by 4 bases, with 20 bases between the two germline ends. According to the study, TCR beta libraries were built with iRepertoire HTBI primers and CDR3-region Arm-PCR. TCRdb recomputed calls from the multiplex PCR reads with MiXCR, one row per CDR3 protein. The sample has some 220,000 distinct CDR3 sequences; roughly 19% are singletons. Time point noted: newly diagnosed GD, antithyroid drugs for less than 3 months. There was RNA extracted from PBMCs, and the TCR library was made from it. These data come from a study of regulatory T cells in long-lasting Graves disease. The sample was also reused in another study, on T cells in Graves' hyperthyroidism and ophthalmopathy. That study adds: Over 18 months, lack of ophthalmopathy progression marked Graves' hyperthyroidism as stable.

The chain links TRBV20-1 to TRBJ2-5; D may be TRBD1 (5 bases). The sequences come from peripheral blood mononuclear cells (PBMCs), collected at new diagnosis, from a patient treated with antithyroid drugs. This sequence was found in a woman aged 30 to 39 with Graves disease. This CDR3 reads CSAGPTGPGPETQYF. CDR3 nucleotides: TGCAGTGCTGGCCCCACAGGCCCCGGGCCAGAGACCCAGTACTTC.